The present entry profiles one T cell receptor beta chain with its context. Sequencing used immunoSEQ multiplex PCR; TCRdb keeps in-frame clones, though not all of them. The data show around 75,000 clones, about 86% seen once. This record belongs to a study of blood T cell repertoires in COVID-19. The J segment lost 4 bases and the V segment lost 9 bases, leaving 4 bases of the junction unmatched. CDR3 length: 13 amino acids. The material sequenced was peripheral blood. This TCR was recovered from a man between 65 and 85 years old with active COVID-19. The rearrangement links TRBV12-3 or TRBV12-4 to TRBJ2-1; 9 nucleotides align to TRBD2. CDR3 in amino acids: CASGTSPYNEQFF. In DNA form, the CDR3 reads TGTGCCAGTGGGACTAGCCCTTACAATGAGCAGTTCTTC.